This section outlines one TCR beta chain sequence together with its context. The study counted Cohort 3 donors as recovered given two negative PCRs, clearance, or symptom resolution. This CDR3 spans 16 amino acids. V lost 7 bases to trimming and J lost 4 bases; unmatched junction nucleotides: 8. Germline lookup yields CDR1 SNHLY and CDR2 FYNNEI. In the original processing: Using reference gene primer amplification, nucleated cell counts were estimated. The data were produced by immunoSEQ multiplex PCR, yet TCRdb's version contains in-frame clones alone and is incomplete. From that table come the V and J calls and clone size; the DNA was used to work out D and trimming. The data hold a few hundred thousand clones, with more than 75% observed a single time. This entry belongs to a study of blood T cell repertoires in COVID-19. The wider study: Donors in the United States, Italy and Spain gave samples during acute or convalescent COVID-19. PBMCs, B-cell-depleted T cells, or T cells provided the cDNA or gDNA that made up the material.

This chain links TRBV2 with TRBJ2-2; TRBD2 matches at 11 bases. Source material: PBMCs or T cells enriched from blood (not recorded which). The clonotype comes from a woman aged 18-30 years who had recovered from COVID-19. The CDR3, as DNA: TGTGCCAGCAAGATCGGACTAGCGGGCGTCACCGGGGAGCTGTTTTTT. It codes for CASKIGLAGVTGELFF.